This T cell receptor beta chain was identified during a study of lymphopenia after photon versus proton radiotherapy. CDR3 length equals 13 residues. CDR1 is SQVTM, CDR2 ANQGSEA, per germline. V gave up 8 bases and J gave up 6 bases, with 17 bases separating them. Comments on this clone: What it recognizes is unknown.

Profiling relied on immunoSEQ multiplex PCR, and the TCRdb table lists in-frame clones only, not all of them. The sample lists roughly 45,000 clones; approximately 83% were seen once. Study results and caveats: Better survival with proton therapy was suggested as possible, not demonstrated.

The V call is TRBV29-1, the J call TRBJ1-5, with a possible D match to TRBD1 (5 bases). This material consisted of peripheral blood, taken from a patient treated with photon-based radiotherapy. The receptor comes from a man aged 35-49 years with gastric cancer. CDR3 amino acids: CSTGGGIGQPQHF. The CDR3 DNA reads as TGCAGCACGGGGGGAGGGATCGGTCAGCCCCAGCATTTT.